The 12 T cell receptor beta chains below were found in one sample sequenced in a study of blood T cell repertoires in COVID-19. Clones were sequenced by immunoSEQ multiplex PCR, and TCRdb holds only the in-frame ones, with some missing. The table lists approximately 130,000 clones, roughly 79% of them singletons. The sequencing sample was made of peripheral blood. These receptors came from a human donor in a cohort sampled during active COVID-19.

A word on this clone: Its ends do not fully match the called genes, so a read error is possible. This chain links TRBV28 with TRBJ2-2, with 8 positions matching TRBD2. The germline V gene has CDR1 MDHEN and CDR2 SYDVKM. This CDR3 is 15 amino acids long. Here the CDR3 reads CASTLGGAGTGELFF. DNA of the CDR3: TGTGCCAGCACTCTCGGGGGGGCGGGAACCGGGGAGCTGTTCTTT.

This chain links TRBV2 with TRBJ2-7; D might be TRBD2 (5 bases). This CDR3 has 14 amino acids. Germline V gives CDR1 SNHLY, CDR2 FYNNEI. Trimming removed 6 bases from V and 2 bases from J, with 14 bases in between. The CDR3 DNA follows: TGTGCCAGCAGCAGGCTACGAGGGCCCTACGAGCAGTACTTC. Encoded protein: CASSRLRGPYEQYF.

This clone was seen a handful of times. The chain has TRBV5-4 and TRBJ2-7; the match to TRBD2 covers 12 bases. In germline, CDR1 is SGHNT, CDR2 YYREEE (reference sequence). This CDR3 region has 15 residues. V lost 4 bases, J lost 0 bases, and 2 bases stayed unmatched. The CDR3 coding sequence is TGTGCCAGCAGCACTAGCGGGGGGCCCTCCTACGAGCAGTACTTC. This encodes CASSTSGGPSYEQYF. The complete variable domain, with remaining parts taken from reference TRBV5-4 and TRBJ2-7, reads ETGVTQSPTHLIKTRGQQVTLRCSSQSGHNTVSWYQQALGQGPQFIFQYYREEENGRGNFPPRFSGLQFPNYSSELNVNALELDDSALYLCASSTSGGPSYEQYFGPGTRLTVT.

The chain combines TRBV19 with TRBJ1-2; the D is unclear. Trimming took 9 bases from V and 4 from J, leaving 12 bases between them. Germline CDR1 reads LNHDA; CDR2 reads SQIVND (reference sequence). The CDR3 sequence is 12 residues long. The CDR3 sequence: CASRPEGYGYTF. The CDR3 DNA reads as TGTGCCAGCCGCCCGGAGGGCTATGGCTACACCTTC.

This chain joins TRBV5-4 and TRBJ1-1; no definite D call. V lost 4 bases, J lost 10 bases, and 14 bases lay in between. The CDR3 is 12 residues long. Germline assignment: CDR1 SGHNT and CDR2 YYREEE (reference sequence). This CDR3 is CASSREGVGAFF. In nucleotides, the CDR3 is TGTGCCAGCAGCCGAGAGGGCGTGGGAGCTTTCTTT. The full variable domain, with the rest looked up from reference TRBV5-4 and TRBJ1-1, is ETGVTQSPTHLIKTRGQQVTLRCSSQSGHNTVSWYQQALGQGPQFIFQYYREEENGRGNFPPRFSGLQFPNYSSELNVNALELDDSALYLCASSREGVGAFFGQGTRLTVV.

The chain couples TRBV6-5 to TRBJ2-5, with D uncertain. The ends were cut back, 0 bases at V and 5 bases at J, with 10 bases in the middle. Per germline, CDR1 MNHEY and CDR2 SVGAGI. CDR3 length: 14 amino acids. In nucleotides, the CDR3 is TGTGCCAGCAGTTACTCGGGCCTTAAGGAGACCCAGTACTTC. Translation gives CASSYSGLKETQYF.

The V and J genes are TRBV6-2 or TRBV6-3 and TRBJ1-5; 10 bases line up with TRBD1. The trim removed 4 bases at V and 5 bases at J, leaving 2 bases unmatched. The CDR3 has 14 amino acids. The germline V gene has CDR1 MNHEY and CDR2 SVGEGT. In DNA form, the CDR3 reads TGTGCCAGCAGTTTGACAGGGGGCCATCAGCCCCAGCATTTT. This sequence encodes CASSLTGGHQPQHF.

This sequence joins TRBV6-5 and TRBJ1-4; D is unresolved. Deletions cut 2 bases from V and 7 bases from J, with 14 bases between. CDR1 is MNHEY and CDR2 is SVGAGI in the germline V gene. The CDR3 length is 15 residues. CDR3 sequence: CASSYLGGGLEKLFF. The CDR3 DNA reads as TGTGCCAGCAGTTACCTTGGAGGAGGGCTTGAAAAACTGTTTTTT.

This clone was seen only a few times. The chain links TRBV5-5 to TRBJ1-1, with 7 bases that match TRBD1. CDR3 length: 13 amino acids. V trimming: 2 bases; J trimming: 3 bases; junction bases outside the gene matches: 1. Germline CDR1 reads SGHKS; CDR2 reads YYEKEE (reference sequence). The CDR3 protein is CASSFQGDTEAFF. The CDR3 DNA reads TGTGCCAGCAGCTTCCAGGGGGACACTGAAGCTTTCTTT.

J is TRBJ1-1 and V is TRBV7-9; D unresolved. Looked up from germline, CDR1 is SEHNR and CDR2 is FQNEAQ (reference sequence). The ends were cut back, 3 bases at V and 3 bases at J, with 5 bases in the middle. The CDR3 loop spans 12 amino acids. CDR3 protein: CASSLEDTEAFF. The DNA for the CDR3 is TGTGCCAGCAGCTTGGAGGACACTGAAGCTTTCTTT.

There are a few counts of this clone. V is TRBV5-4 and J is TRBJ2-7; D may be TRBD1 (5 bases). Per germline, CDR1 SGHNT and CDR2 YYREEE (reference sequence). This CDR3 has 14 amino acids. V lost 4 bases, J lost 0 bases, and 11 bases lay in between. The chain's CDR3 is CASSVDSLSYEQYF. The DNA of the CDR3 is TGTGCCAGCAGCGTCGACAGCCTCTCCTACGAGCAGTACTTC. Variable domain in full (rest from reference TRBV5-4 and TRBJ2-7): ETGVTQSPTHLIKTRGQQVTLRCSSQSGHNTVSWYQQALGQGPQFIFQYYREEENGRGNFPPRFSGLQFPNYSSELNVNALELDDSALYLCASSVDSLSYEQYFGPGTRLTVT.

The J gene is TRBJ1-2, the V gene TRBV30; unclear D gene. Germline V gene sequence: CDR1 GTSNPN, CDR2 SVGIG (reference sequence). CDR3 length equals 13 residues. V was shortened by 4 bases and J by 4 bases, with 13 bases between the two germline ends. The CDR3 bases are TGTGCCTGGACCGTGGGAGGGTCCTATGGCTACACCTTC. Its protein product is CAWTVGGSYGYTF.